In this sample, the clone carrying this T cell receptor beta chain turned up once. The sample belongs to a study of cytomegalovirus exposure and HLA in healthy donors. V shed 2 bases and J shed 4 bases, with 15 bases lying between them. Germline assignment: CDR1 SGHNT and CDR2 YYREEE (reference sequence). This CDR3 comprises 15 residues. The PCR was carried out with 60 Vbeta primers and 13 Jbeta primers. Clones were sequenced by immunoSEQ multiplex PCR, and TCRdb holds only the in-frame ones, with some missing. The sample holds some 150,000 clones, approximately 71% seen once. The gene calls are TRBV5-4 and TRBJ1-1; D is undetermined. Sequenced input: PBMCs. The receptor was derived from a woman aged 50 to 60 in good health and CMV-seronegative. In DNA form, the CDR3 reads TGTGCCAGCAGCTTTTCTCGGGGTTTCGGCACTGAAGCTTTCTTT. Residues: CASSFSRGFGTEAFF.